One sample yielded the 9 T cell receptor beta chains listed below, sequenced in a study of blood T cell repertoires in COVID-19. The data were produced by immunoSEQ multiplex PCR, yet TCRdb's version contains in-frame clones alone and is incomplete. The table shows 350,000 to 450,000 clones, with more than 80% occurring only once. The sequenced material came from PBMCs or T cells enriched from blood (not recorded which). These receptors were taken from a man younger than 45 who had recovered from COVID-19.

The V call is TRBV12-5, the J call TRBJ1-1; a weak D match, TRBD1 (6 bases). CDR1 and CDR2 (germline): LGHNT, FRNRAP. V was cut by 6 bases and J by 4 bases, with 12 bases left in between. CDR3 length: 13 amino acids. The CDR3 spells CASGLRGFTEAFF. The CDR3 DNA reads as TGTGCTAGTGGCCTCAGGGGATTCACTGAAGCTTTCTTT.

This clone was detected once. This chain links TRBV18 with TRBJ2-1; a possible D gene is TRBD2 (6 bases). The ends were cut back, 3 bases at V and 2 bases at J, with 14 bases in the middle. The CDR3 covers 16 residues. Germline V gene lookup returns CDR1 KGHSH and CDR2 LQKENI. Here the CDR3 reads CASSPGDSGAYNEQFF. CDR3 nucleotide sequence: TGTGCCAGCTCACCCGGGGATAGCGGAGCCTACAATGAGCAGTTCTTC.

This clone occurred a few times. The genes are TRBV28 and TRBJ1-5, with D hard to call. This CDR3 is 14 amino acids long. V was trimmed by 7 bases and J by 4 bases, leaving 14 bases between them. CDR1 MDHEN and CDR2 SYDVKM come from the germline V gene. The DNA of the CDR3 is TGTGCCAGCACCCTGAGGCGTCAGAATCAGCCCCAGCATTTT. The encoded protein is CASTLRRQNQPQHF.

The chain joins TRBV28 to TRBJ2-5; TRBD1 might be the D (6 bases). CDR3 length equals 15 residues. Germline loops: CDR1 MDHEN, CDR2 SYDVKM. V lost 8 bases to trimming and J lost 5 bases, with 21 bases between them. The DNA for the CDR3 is TGTGCCAGCGGAGACCCGGGACAAGGAGGTGAGACCCAGTACTTC. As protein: CASGDPGQGGETQYF.

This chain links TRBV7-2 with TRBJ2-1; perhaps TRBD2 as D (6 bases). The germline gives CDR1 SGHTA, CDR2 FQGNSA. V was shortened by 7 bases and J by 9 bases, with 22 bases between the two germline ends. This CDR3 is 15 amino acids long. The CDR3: CASNPRELAFSEQFF. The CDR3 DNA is TGTGCCAGCAACCCAAGGGAACTAGCCTTCTCTGAGCAGTTCTTC.

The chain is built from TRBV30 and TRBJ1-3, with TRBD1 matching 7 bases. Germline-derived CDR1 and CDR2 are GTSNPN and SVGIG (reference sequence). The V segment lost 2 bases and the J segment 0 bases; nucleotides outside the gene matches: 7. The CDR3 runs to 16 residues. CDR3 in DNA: TGTGCCTGGAGTACCTTTGGGACAGCCTCTGGAAACACCATATATTTT. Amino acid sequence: CAWSTFGTASGNTIYF.

In DNA form, the CDR3 reads TGCGCCAGCAGTGAACCGGGACAGGCTAATGAAAAACTGTTTTTT. This sequence encodes CASSEPGQANEKLFF. V is TRBV10-2 and J is TRBJ1-4, with 8 bases lining up with TRBD1. CDR3 length equals 15 residues. Losses at the gene ends were 3 bases for V and 3 bases for J; bases not matched to a gene: 3. Germline-derived CDR1 and CDR2 are WSHSY and SAAADI.

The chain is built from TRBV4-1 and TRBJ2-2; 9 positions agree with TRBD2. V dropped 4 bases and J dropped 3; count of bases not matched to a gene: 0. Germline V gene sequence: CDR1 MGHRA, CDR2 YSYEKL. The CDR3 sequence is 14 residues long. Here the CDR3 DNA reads TGCGCCAGCAGCCGGACTAGCGACACCGGGGAGCTGTTTTTT. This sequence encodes CASSRTSDTGELFF.

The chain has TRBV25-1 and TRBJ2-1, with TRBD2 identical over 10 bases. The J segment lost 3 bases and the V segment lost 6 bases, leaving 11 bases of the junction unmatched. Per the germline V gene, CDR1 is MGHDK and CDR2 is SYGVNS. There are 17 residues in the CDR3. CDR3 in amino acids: CASSGANGLAVYNEQFF. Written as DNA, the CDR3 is TGTGCCAGCAGCGGCGCGAACGGACTAGCGGTCTACAATGAGCAGTTCTTC.